This T cell receptor (beta chain) appears in the sequencing data of a study of cytomegalovirus exposure and HLA in healthy donors. Findings and caveats of the study: What TCR beta sequences reportedly achieved was accurate prediction of HLA-A and HLA-B alleles in most subjects. Generally TCR sequences proved uncommon, though certain public TCRs appeared in numerous donors.

Primers included in the PCR were 60 Vbeta and 13 Jbeta primers. The repertoire was sequenced with immunoSEQ multiplex PCR; TCRdb's copy has only in-frame clones and lacks some. The data hold under 250,000 clones, with around 73% observed a single time. This CDR3 comprises 15 residues. The V gene's germline CDR1 is SEHNR and CDR2 FQNEAQ (reference sequence). V lost 2 bases and J lost 0, with 10 bases in between. On this clone itself: The antigen is unknown.

The V and J genes are TRBV7-9 and TRBJ1-1; weak D call: TRBD1 (5 bases). This TCR was recovered from a male donor in good health and CMV-seronegative. The sequenced sample consisted of PBMCs. The CDR3 nucleotides read TGTGCCAGCAGCTTAATAAGGGGAATGAACACTGAAGCTTTCTTT. This encodes CASSLIRGMNTEAFF.